One TCR beta chain is described in this entry. The antigen is undetermined. Sequenced by immunoSEQ multiplex PCR; TCRdb stores in-frame clones only, minus some. The table shows 42,000 or so clones, with 68% occurring only once. Germline CDR1 is SGHAT and CDR2 is FQNNGV. The junction had 2 bases not matched to a gene; V was cut back by 4 bases and J by 3 bases. The CDR3 consists of 15 residues. The data were obtained in a study of cytotoxic CD8 clonotypes in ibrutinib-treated CLL. Study conclusions and caveats: Clonality grew at ibrutinib response; at progression, it decreased back toward baseline.

This clonotype was sampled from a human donor with chronic lymphocytic leukemia. This specimen consisted of PBMCs, obtained at disease progression, from a patient treated with ibrutinib. The chain recombines TRBV11-2 with TRBJ2-7, with 14 positions matching TRBD2. CDR3 in DNA: TGTGCCAGCAGCTCCGGACTAGCGGGGGGCTACGAGCAGTACTTC. As protein: CASSSGLAGGYEQYF.